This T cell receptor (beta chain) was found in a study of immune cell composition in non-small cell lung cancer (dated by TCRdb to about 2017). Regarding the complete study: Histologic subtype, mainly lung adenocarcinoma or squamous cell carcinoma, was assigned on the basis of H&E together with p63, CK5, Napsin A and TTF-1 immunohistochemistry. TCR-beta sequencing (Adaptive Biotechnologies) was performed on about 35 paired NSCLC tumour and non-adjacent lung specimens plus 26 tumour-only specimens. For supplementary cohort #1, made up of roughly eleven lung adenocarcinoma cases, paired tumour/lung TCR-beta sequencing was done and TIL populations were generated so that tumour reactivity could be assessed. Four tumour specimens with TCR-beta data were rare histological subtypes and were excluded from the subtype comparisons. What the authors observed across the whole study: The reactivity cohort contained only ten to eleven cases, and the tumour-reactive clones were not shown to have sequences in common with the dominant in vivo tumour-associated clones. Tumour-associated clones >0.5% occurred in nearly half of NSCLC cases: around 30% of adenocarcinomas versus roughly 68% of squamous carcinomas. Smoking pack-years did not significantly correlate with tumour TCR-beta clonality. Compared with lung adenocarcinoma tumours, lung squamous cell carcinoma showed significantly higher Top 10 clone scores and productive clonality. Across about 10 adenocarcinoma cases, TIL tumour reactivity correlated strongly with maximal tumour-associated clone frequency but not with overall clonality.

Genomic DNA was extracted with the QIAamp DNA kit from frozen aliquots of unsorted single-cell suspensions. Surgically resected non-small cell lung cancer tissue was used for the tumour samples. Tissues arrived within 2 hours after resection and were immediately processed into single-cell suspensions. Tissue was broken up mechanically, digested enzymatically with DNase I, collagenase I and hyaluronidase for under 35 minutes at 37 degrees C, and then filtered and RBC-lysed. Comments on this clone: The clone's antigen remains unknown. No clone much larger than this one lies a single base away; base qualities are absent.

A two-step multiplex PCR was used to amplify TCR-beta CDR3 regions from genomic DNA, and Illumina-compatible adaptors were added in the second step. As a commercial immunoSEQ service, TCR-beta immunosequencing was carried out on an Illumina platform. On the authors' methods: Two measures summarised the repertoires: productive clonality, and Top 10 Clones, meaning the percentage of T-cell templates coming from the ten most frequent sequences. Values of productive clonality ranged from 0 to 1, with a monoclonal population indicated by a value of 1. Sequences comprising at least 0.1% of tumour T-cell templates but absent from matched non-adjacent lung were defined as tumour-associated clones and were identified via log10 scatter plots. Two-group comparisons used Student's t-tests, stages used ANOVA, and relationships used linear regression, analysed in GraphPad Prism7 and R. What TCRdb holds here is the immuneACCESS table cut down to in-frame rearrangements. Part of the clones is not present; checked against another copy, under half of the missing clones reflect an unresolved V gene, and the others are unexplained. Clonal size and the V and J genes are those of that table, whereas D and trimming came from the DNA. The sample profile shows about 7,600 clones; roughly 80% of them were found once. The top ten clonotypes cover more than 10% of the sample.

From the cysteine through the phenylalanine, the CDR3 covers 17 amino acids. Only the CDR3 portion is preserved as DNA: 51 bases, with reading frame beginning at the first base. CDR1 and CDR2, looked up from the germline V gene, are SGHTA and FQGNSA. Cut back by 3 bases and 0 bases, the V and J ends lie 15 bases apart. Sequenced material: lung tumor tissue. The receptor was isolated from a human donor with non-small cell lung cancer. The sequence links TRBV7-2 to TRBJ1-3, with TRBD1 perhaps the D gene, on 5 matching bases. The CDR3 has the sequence CASSLRARGGSGNTIYF. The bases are TGTGCCAGCAGCTTGAGGGCCCGGGGGGGCTCTGGAAACACCATATATTTT.